Listed here are 17 T cell receptor beta chains from one sample, sequenced in a study of tumor-infiltrating lymphocytes in primary liver carcinoma. Both blood RNA, taken from unsorted whole blood, and germline DNA were extracted. Making TCR beta cDNA involved around 520 ng total RNA and a constant-region primer. ARM-PCR was slightly modified, and three nested multiplex PCR rounds with it gave rise to the TCR beta libraries. TRBV1-TRBV30 forward primers and a C-beta reverse primer were used in the first two PCR rounds, which each ran for about 10 cycles. One entry per CDR3 protein, called by TCRdb with MiXCR from the multiplex PCR reads. The sample lists some 190,000 distinct CDR3 sequences; roughly 60% were seen once. Sequencing was performed on peripheral blood. Receptors originate from a man aged 35 to 55 with primary liver carcinoma and hepatitis B virus infection.

This rearrangement joins TRBV6-1 to TRBJ2-1; the match to TRBD2 covers 9 bases. Germline V gene sequence: CDR1 MNHNS, CDR2 SASEGT. CDR3 length: 14 residues. J lost 9 bases, V lost 7 bases, and 10 bases had no gene match. This chain's CDR3 is CASIEGGRATEQFF. The CDR3 DNA reads as TGTGCCAGCATCGAGGGCGGGAGGGCCACTGAGCAGTTCTTC.

Turning to this clonotype: Because the CDR3 is missing its conserved closing phenylalanine or tryptophan, this is likely a read error. The V call is TRBV11-2, the J call TRBJ2-5; 8 nucleotides agree with TRBD2. Germline loops: CDR1 SGHAT, CDR2 FQNNGV. V gave up 4 bases and J gave up 4 bases; unmatched junction bases: 23. The CDR3 runs to 20 residues. The CDR3 DNA sequence: TGTGCCAGCAGCTCTAGTCTGGCTAGCGGGTCGTACGGGAGGGGAGAGACCCAGTACATC. Protein product: CASSSSLASGSYGRGETQYI.

This clonotype was counted many times. The rearrangement joins TRBV11-2 to TRBJ1-1; D remains ambiguous. CDR1 is SGHAT, CDR2 FQNNGV, per germline. Deletions cut 6 bases from V and 4 bases from J, with 18 bases between. The CDR3 extends over 15 amino acids. The CDR3 region is CASSPFRARSTEAFF. CDR3 DNA sequence: TGTGCCAGCAGTCCATTCCGGGCCCGGAGCACTGAAGCTTTCTTT. Drawing the rest from reference TRBV11-2 and TRBJ1-1, the complete variable domain is EAGVAQSPRYKIIEKRQSVAFWCNPISGHATLYWYQQILGQGPKLLIQFQNNGVVDDSQLPKDRFSAERLKGVDSTLKIQPAKLEDSAVYLCASSPFRARSTEAFFGQGTRLTVV.

The J gene is TRBJ2-3, the V gene TRBV4-1, with 7 nucleotides matching TRBD2. The CDR3 covers 16 residues. J gave up 2 bases and V 2 bases, and 7 bases lay outside the gene matches. Germline values: CDR1 MGHRA, CDR2 YSYEKL. CDR3 DNA sequence: TGCGCCAGCAGCCAACTTGGACTAGGGTCCACAGATACGCAGTATTTT. The encoded protein is CASSQLGLGSTDTQYF.

This clonotype was detected many times. The gene calls are TRBV11-2 and TRBJ2-1; D unresolved. Trimming took off 0 bases at V and 3 bases at J, with 9 bases between the two ends. CDR3 size: 15 residues. Looked up from germline, CDR1 is SGHAT and CDR2 is FQNNGV. The CDR3 reads CASSLDVEGYNEQFF. The CDR3 nucleotides read TGTGCCAGCAGCTTAGATGTAGAAGGCTACAATGAGCAGTTCTTC.

Concerning this clonotype itself: Sequence at one end of the junction differs from germline and may be a read error. The chain carries TRBV7-8 and TRBJ2-6; possibly TRBD1 for D (6 bases). CDR3 length: 19 amino acids. The germline CDR1 and CDR2 sequences are SGHVS and FQNEAQ. The CDR3 nucleotides are TGTGCCAGCAGCTTATGGAGTGCCGGCAGGGGCTCTGGGACCAACGTCCTGACTTTC. Translated, it gives CASSLWSAGRGSGTNVLTF.

As regards this clonotype: Germline and junction disagree at one end, which may indicate a read error. The chain combines TRBV11-1 with TRBJ2-1, with a possible D match to TRBD1 (6 bases). The CDR3 covers 16 residues. The germline V gene has CDR1 SGHAT and CDR2 FQDESV (reference sequence). Here the CDR3 reads CASSLAGTWGFNGQFF. CDR3 nucleotide sequence: TGTGCCAGCAGCTTAGCCGGGACATGGGGATTCAATGGGCAGTTCTTC.

The gene calls are TRBV5-4 and TRBJ2-7; possible D gene TRBD1, 5 bases. In germline, CDR1 is SGHNT, CDR2 YYREEE (reference sequence). CDR3 length: 14 amino acids. V was pared by 4 bases and J by 0 bases, with 11 bases between. The CDR3, as DNA: TGTGCCAGCAGCCCCGAGACAGCCTCCTACGAGCAGTACTTC. This codes for CASSPETASYEQYF.

The chain carries TRBV4-2 and TRBJ2-7; 9 bases are a match to TRBD2. The V segment lost 6 bases and the J segment 4 bases; nucleotides outside the gene matches: 10. The CDR3 sequence is 15 residues long. Per germline, CDR1 LGHNA and CDR2 YNFKEQ. The CDR3 loop reads CASRQSAGGQYEQYF. CDR3 nucleotide sequence: TGTGCCAGCAGACAGTCCGCGGGAGGGCAATACGAGCAGTACTTC.

This clonotype was picked up a small number of times. The chain couples TRBV6-5 to TRBJ1-5, with unresolved D. The ends were cut back, 0 bases at V and 0 bases at J, with 6 bases in the middle. Germline CDR1 MNHEY, CDR2 SVGAGI. CDR3 length: 15 residues. The CDR3 protein is CASSYSMGSNQPQHF. In nucleotides, the CDR3 is TGTGCCAGCAGTTACTCGATGGGTAGCAATCAGCCCCAGCATTTT.

This clonotype has just a few counts. This chain uses TRBV4-1 with TRBJ2-1, with TRBD2 as a possible D gene (6 bases). The CDR3 totals 16 residues. Germline V gene lookup returns CDR1 MGHRA and CDR2 YSYEKL. Trimming cost V 6 bases and J 0 bases, with 15 bases left between them. The CDR3 DNA is TGCGCCAGCAGTTTAGGGGAGGCGAGCTCCTACAATGAGCAGTTCTTC. Protein sequence: CASSLGEASSYNEQFF.

With respect to this clonotype: A read error may account for a junction end that differs from germline. The chain couples TRBV5-8 to TRBJ2-2; 7 nucleotides match TRBD2. The CDR3 has 14 amino acids. Germline V gives CDR1 SGHTS, CDR2 YDEGEE. The CDR3 here is CVSSLGRGSGKLFF. For the CDR3, the DNA is TGTGTCAGCAGCTTGGGGAGGGGATCCGGGAAGCTGTTTTTT.

In this sample, this clonotype turned up many times. The rearrangement joins TRBV29-1 to TRBJ2-5, with TRBD2 matching 7 bases. Trimming took 3 bases from V and 14 from J; bases not matched to a gene: 6. This CDR3 region has 10 residues. Germline V lookup: CDR1 SQVTM, CDR2 ANQGSEA. CDR3 residues: CSVERDYSYF. In nucleotides, the CDR3 is TGCAGCGTTGAGAGGGACTATAGCTACTTC.

This clonotype was counted many times. The V gene is TRBV14, the J gene TRBJ2-5; D is undetermined. CDR1 and CDR2 from the germline V gene are SGHDN and FVKESK. This CDR3 has 12 amino acids. Trimming removed 4 bases from V and 5 bases from J, with 8 bases in between. The CDR3 here is CASSPTWETQYF. The CDR3 coding sequence is TGTGCCAGCAGCCCCACGTGGGAGACCCAGTACTTC.

This clonotype was picked up a small number of times. The gene calls are TRBV6-1 and TRBJ2-7; 10 nucleotides align to TRBD2. Per germline, CDR1 MNHNS and CDR2 SASEGT. There are 13 residues in the CDR3. V was clipped by 6 bases and J by 5 bases; unmatched bases: 4. CDR3 loop: CASRRGLANEQYF. The DNA of the CDR3 is TGTGCCAGCAGGAGGGGACTAGCGAACGAGCAGTACTTC.

This chain connects TRBV7-9 to TRBJ2-7; 8 bases line up with TRBD2. V lost 3 bases, J lost 5 bases, and 6 bases stayed unmatched. The CDR3 length is 14 residues. Germline CDR1 and CDR2: SEHNR and FQNEAQ (reference sequence). The CDR3 DNA is TGTGCCAGCAGCTTCAGCGGGAGCCTCCACGAGCAGTACTTC. This sequence encodes CASSFSGSLHEQYF.

This sequence joins TRBV6-6 and TRBJ2-7; a weak D match, TRBD1 (7 bases). The V end was cut by 2 bases, the J end by 5 bases, with 13 bases between. Per germline, CDR1 MNHNY and CDR2 SVGAGI (reference sequence). The CDR3 runs to 14 residues. CDR3 amino acids: CASSYAQGGNEQYF. In DNA, the CDR3 is TGTGCCAGCAGTTACGCTCAGGGGGGCAACGAGCAGTACTTC.